This T cell receptor (beta chain) was identified in a study of Ad26.COV2.S vaccination and SARS-CoV-2 variants. Background on the study: Participant was drawn from the COV1001 Ad26.COV2.S trial arm. Study outcomes and limitations: Breadth measured for non-spike TCRs was similar across vaccine and placebo recipients. Reported findings describe substantial breadth in spike-specific CD8+ and CD4+ T cell responses following vaccination.

As for this clone: Its antigen is unidentified.

Assay: immunoSEQ multiplex PCR; the TCRdb copy retains only in-frame clones and omits some. This sample yields about 380,000 clones, of which about four fifths are seen a single time; almost 7.5% belongs to the top ten. V was pared by 4 bases and J by 6 bases, with 18 bases between. The length of the CDR3 is 16 residues. CDR1 is LGHNA and CDR2 is YSLEER in the germline V gene. Noted treatment: some 20 received Ad26.COV2.S at low or high dose, single or two shots; five or six received placebo; per-sample allocation not given. Sampling happened 63 days after the first vaccine or placebo injection. Donation came from an adult in Boston who was aged 18-55 years.

The sequencing here drew on peripheral blood, taken in a trial of Ad26.COV2.S vaccine versus placebo. The V and J genes are TRBV4-3 and TRBJ2-2, with D perhaps assigned TRBD1 or TRBD2 (5 bases each). This receptor was taken from a person aged 18-60 years who received the Ad26.COV2.S COVID-19 vaccine or a placebo. The CDR3 DNA reads TGCGCCAGCAGCCGGAAAGGGACCGGAACACCCGGGGAGCTGTTTTTT. Translating it yields CASSRKGTGTPGELFF.